The entry that follows covers one TCR beta chain sequence. This entry is derived from a study of blood T cell repertoires in COVID-19. At the level of the study: PBMCs, B-cell-depleted T cells, or T cells provided the cDNA or gDNA that made up the material.

J was trimmed by 5 bases and V by 2 bases; bases with no gene match: 5. The CDR3 runs 14 residues. Germline CDR1 and CDR2: SNHLY and FYNNEI. In the original analysis: By means of reference gene primer amplification, nucleated cell counts were estimated. The data were produced by immunoSEQ multiplex PCR, yet TCRdb's version contains in-frame clones alone and is incomplete. V and J calls and clone size are given by that table; D and trimming were obtained from the DNA. Seen here are 71,000 or so clones, approximately 87% observed once, and the top ten hold more than 7.5%. This receptor was taken from a middle-aged man with active COVID-19. The sequencing input was peripheral blood. This chain connects TRBV2 to TRBJ2-5, with 7 bases identical to TRBD1. CDR3 DNA sequence: TGTGCCAGCAGTGAAATCGGACAGGAGGAGACCCAGTACTTC. Amino acid sequence: CASSEIGQEETQYF. Drawing the rest from reference TRBV2 and TRBJ2-5, the complete variable domain is EPEVTQTPSHQVTQMGQEVILRCVPISNHLYFYWYRQILGQKVEFLVSFYNNEISEKSEIFDDQFSVERPDGSNFTLKIRSTKLEDSAMYFCASSEIGQEETQYFGPGTRLLVL.